The clone carrying this T cell receptor (beta chain) has more than one count but fewer than ten. As handled by the study authors: Amplification of reference gene primers provided the estimated nucleated cell counts. Sequenced by immunoSEQ multiplex PCR; TCRdb stores in-frame clones only, minus some. V, J and clone size derive from that table, while D and trimming were established from the DNA sequence. In the table there are around 47,000 clones, around 80% of which are singletons. This sample is part of a study of blood T cell repertoires in COVID-19. In Seattle, patients joined the study during active infection and were tracked longitudinally. This sequence was found in a woman older than 75 with COVID-19, enrolled during active disease. What was sequenced was peripheral blood.

The CDR3 protein is CASSFDQGYEQYF. The CDR3 DNA reads TGTGCCAGCAGCTTCGACCAGGGCTACGAGCAGTACTTC. The chain couples TRBV7-9 to TRBJ2-7; possible D gene TRBD1, 5 bases. There are 13 residues in the CDR3. V lost 3 bases, J lost 3 bases, and 9 bases lay in between. In germline, CDR1 is SEHNR, CDR2 FQNEAQ (reference sequence).